The next 21 T cell receptor beta chains were all read from a single sample in a study of blood T cells in healthy people across ages. The second PCR ran about 6 to 11 cycles with a sample-barcoded 5' primer and J-beta primers. Using its own MiXCR run on the 5' RACE reads, TCRdb lists one record per CDR3 protein. The sample lists approximately 1,100,000 distinct CDR3 sequences, under 55% occurring once. Sequenced sample: blood. The origin of the receptors is a woman aged 55-75 years in good health.

The sample holds a few counts of this clonotype. V is TRBV29-1 and J is TRBJ2-3; D assignment may be TRBD1 or TRBD2 (7 bases each). The CDR3 is made up of 13 amino acids. Trimming pared 7 bases from V and 4 bases from J, leaving 15 bases between. Germline lookup yields CDR1 SQVTM and CDR2 ANQGSEA. CDR3 protein: CSAEGGGADTQYF. CDR3 DNA sequence: TGCAGCGCTGAGGGAGGGGGCGCAGATACGCAGTATTTT.

This rearrangement joins TRBV15 to TRBJ1-5, with D maybe TRBD1 (5 bases). Per the germline V gene, CDR1 is LNHNV and CDR2 is YYDKDF (reference sequence). This CDR3 is 16 amino acids long. The V end lost 3 bases, the J end lost 1 base, and 13 bases lay between the germline ends. The CDR3 sequence is CATSSGTARSNQPQHF. CDR3 coding DNA: TGTGCCACCAGCAGTGGGACGGCGAGGAGCAATCAGCCCCAGCATTTT.

The chain couples TRBV29-1 to TRBJ2-1; 11 nucleotides match TRBD1. The DNA end favors TRBJ2-7, so the J call may be wrong. The CDR3 covers 17 residues. Per the germline V gene, CDR1 is SQVTM and CDR2 is ANQGSEA. DNA of the CDR3: TGCAGCGCTACATCCGGGACAGGGGGTTTCTCCTACAATGAGCAGTACTTC. It codes for CSATSGTGGFSYNEQYF.

Only a few counts were recorded for this clonotype. The J gene is TRBJ2-5, the V gene TRBV29-1; D is ambiguous. Deletions cut 6 bases from V and 2 bases from J, with 13 bases between. The CDR3 consists of 13 residues. Per germline, CDR1 SQVTM and CDR2 ANQGSEA. The CDR3 DNA is TGCAGCGTAATCAGGAGCGTTCAAGAGACCCAGTACTTC. Translating gives CSVIRSVQETQYF. Filled out from reference TRBV29-1 and TRBJ2-5, the complete variable domain reads SAVISQKPSRDICQRGTSLTIQCQVDSQVTMMFWYRQQPGQSLTLIATANQGSEATYESGFVIDKFPISRPNLTFSTLTVSNMSPEDSSIYLCSVIRSVQETQYFGPGTRLLVL.

The chain couples TRBV30 to TRBJ2-7; D call uncertain. Trimming took 2 bases from V and 0 from J, leaving 5 bases between them. Germline lookup yields CDR1 GTSNPN and CDR2 SVGIG (reference sequence). The CDR3 sequence is 12 residues long. Written as DNA, the CDR3 is TGTGCCTGGAGTCCTAACTCCTACGAGCAGTACTTC. This translates into CAWSPNSYEQYF.

This clonotype was detected a few times. The V call is TRBV28, the J call TRBJ2-7; a weak D match, TRBD2 (6 bases). The CDR3 is 14 amino acids. The V gene's germline CDR1 is MDHEN and CDR2 SYDVKM. The V and J ends lost 6 bases and 3 bases respectively, with 15 bases between them. This CDR3 reads CASSQPGGIYEQYF. The CDR3 DNA follows: TGTGCCAGCAGCCAACCTGGGGGGATCTACGAGCAGTACTTC.

The rearrangement joins TRBV9 to TRBJ2-1; tentative D call: TRBD2 (6 bases). Germline V gene sequence: CDR1 SGDLS, CDR2 YYNGEE. The CDR3 consists of 15 residues. The V end was cut by 3 bases, the J end by 2 bases, with 12 bases between. The CDR3 coding sequence is TGTGCCAGCAGCGAGGGACTTCCAGCCTACAATGAGCAGTTCTTC. It yields the protein CASSEGLPAYNEQFF.

As regards this clonotype: A single base separates this from a much larger clone, so it may be a read error. This rearrangement joins TRBV10-3 to TRBJ2-5; weak D call: TRBD1 (6 bases). CDR3 length: 13 residues. CDR1 and CDR2 from the germline V gene are ENHRY and SYGVKD. Trimming removed 7 bases at V and 11 bases at J, with 20 bases between. CDR3 bases: TGTGCCATCAAGAAAACGGACAGCAATGAGCAGTACTTC. This translates into CAIKKTDSNEQYF.

The rearrangement links TRBV6-6 to TRBJ1-1; D gene unclear. The CDR3 runs 15 residues. Germline CDR1 reads MNHNY; CDR2 reads SVGAGI (reference sequence). V lost 3 bases, J lost 1 base, and 12 bases lay in between. This CDR3 is CASSYASEGNTEAFF. Here the CDR3 DNA reads TGTGCCAGCAGTTATGCGTCTGAGGGGAACACTGAAGCTTTCTTT.

The chain links TRBV10-3 to TRBJ2-7; D uncertain. From germline, CDR1 is ENHRY and CDR2 SYGVKD. V was shortened by 6 bases and J by 7 bases, with 13 bases between the two germline ends. This CDR3 is 12 amino acids long. The CDR3 sequence is CAIRDLPREQYF. The CDR3 DNA follows: TGTGCCATCAGGGATCTCCCTAGAGAGCAGTACTTC.

V gene TRBV2 combines with J gene TRBJ2-1, with TRBD2 matching over 11 bases. The CDR3 is 16 residues long. Losses at the gene ends were 4 bases for V and 3 bases for J; bases not matched to a gene: 5. Looked up from germline, CDR1 is SNHLY and CDR2 is FYNNEI. DNA for the CDR3: TGTGCCAGCAGTGTAACGGGACTAGCGGACTACAATGAGCAGTTCTTC. It specifies CASSVTGLADYNEQFF.

CDR3 nucleotide sequence: TGTGCCATCTCACTCCAGCCTTTAGGGACTAATGAAAAACTGTTTTTT. It yields the protein CAISLQPLGTNEKLFF. This sequence joins TRBV10-3 and TRBJ1-4, with no clear D. V dropped 8 bases and J dropped 2 bases, with 18 bases sitting between them. The CDR3 runs to 16 residues. CDR1 is ENHRY and CDR2 is SYGVKD in the germline V gene.

The V gene is TRBV20-1, the J gene TRBJ2-1; 8 bases align to TRBD2. Losses at the gene ends were 3 bases for V and 10 bases for J; bases not matched to a gene: 11. The germline V gene encodes CDR1 DFQATT and CDR2 SNEGSKA (reference sequence). The CDR3 spans 14 residues. The CDR3 sequence: CSASPSGRLWEQFF. The CDR3 DNA reads TGCAGTGCTAGTCCAAGCGGGAGATTATGGGAGCAGTTCTTC.

The chain employs TRBV9 and TRBJ2-7, with D uncertain. The CDR3 totals 15 residues. Germline V gives CDR1 SGDLS, CDR2 YYNGEE. Trimming shortened V by 3 bases and J by 7 bases, and 20 bases separated the two germline ends. CDR3 sequence (DNA): TGTGCCAGCAGCGCTGGACCGAGTTCCTACAATGAGCAGTACTTC. It is translated as CASSAGPSSYNEQYF.

The chain employs TRBV27 and TRBJ2-7; D may be TRBD2 (6 bases). Judging by the DNA end, TRBJ2-5 fits better; the J call may be wrong. Germline V gives CDR1 MNHEY, CDR2 SMNVEV (reference sequence). The CDR3 covers 15 residues. CDR3 in DNA: TGTGCCAGCAGTGGCCTCGGGACTGTTGGGGAGACCCAGTACTTC. Encoded protein: CASSGLGTVGETQYF.

The rearrangement links TRBV7-9 to TRBJ2-1, with 8 positions matching TRBD2. The CDR3 totals 15 residues. Trimming at V came to 8 bases and at J to 7 bases, leaving 13 bases not matched to a gene. The V gene's germline CDR1 is SEHNR and CDR2 FQNEAQ (reference sequence). CDR3: CASRRVSGKENEQFF. The DNA of the CDR3 is TGTGCCAGCCGGCGGGTTAGCGGGAAGGAAAATGAGCAGTTCTTC.

This clonotype was seen a handful of times. The V gene is TRBV11-2, the J gene TRBJ2-3, with 10 bases matching TRBD2. The junction had 4 bases not matched to a gene; V was cut back by 1 base and J by 3 bases. The germline gives CDR1 SGHAT, CDR2 FQNNGV. The CDR3 has 16 residues. The CDR3 nucleotides read TGTGCCAGCAGCTTAGGTCTAGCGGGAGAAACAGATACGCAGTATTTT. Translating gives CASSLGLAGETDTQYF. Looking up the rest from reference TRBV11-2 and TRBJ2-3 gives the full variable domain: EAGVAQSPRYKIIEKRQSVAFWCNPISGHATLYWYQQILGQGPKLLIQFQNNGVVDDSQLPKDRFSAERLKGVDSTLKIQPAKLEDSAVYLCASSLGLAGETDTQYFGPGTRLTVL.

This clonotype has a handful of counts. A much larger clone differs from this one at a single base, so this may be a read error. The V and J genes are TRBV12-3 or TRBV12-4 and TRBJ2-3; D assignment may be TRBD1 or TRBD2 (6 bases each). V lost 8 bases to trimming and J lost 2 bases, with 20 bases between them. The CDR3 length is 16 residues. Written as DNA, the CDR3 is TGTGCCAGCGTCGGCCGGGGGCGGGATCACACAGATACGCAGTATTTT. It specifies CASVGRGRDHTDTQYF.

The chain employs TRBV5-1 and TRBJ2-1; 10 bases line up with TRBD2. TRBJ2-7 matches the DNA end more closely, so the J call is doubtful. Germline lookup yields CDR1 SGHRS and CDR2 YFSETQ. The CDR3 consists of 15 residues. Written as DNA, the CDR3 is TGCGCCAGCAGCCCTAGCGGGAGCCCCTACAATGAGCAGTACTTC. Translating gives CASSPSGSPYNEQYF.

This clonotype was recorded a few times. The chain uses TRBV20-1 and TRBJ2-1; TRBD2 matches 9 bases. V lost 6 bases, J lost 8 bases, and 11 bases stayed unmatched. Germline V gives CDR1 DFQATT, CDR2 SNEGSKA (reference sequence). This CDR3 has 14 residues. The CDR3 reads CSALLAGMMDEQFF. The DNA for the CDR3 is TGCAGTGCCCTCCTAGCGGGAATGATGGATGAGCAGTTCTTC.

This chain uses TRBV12-3 or TRBV12-4 with TRBJ2-7; 9 bases match TRBD1. CDR3 length: 16 residues. The V and J ends lost 3 bases and 4 bases, in that order; junction bases with no gene match: 10. The chain's CDR3 is CASSFFPTGGRYEQYF. The CDR3 bases are TGTGCCAGCAGTTTCTTTCCGACAGGGGGTAGGTACGAGCAGTACTTC.